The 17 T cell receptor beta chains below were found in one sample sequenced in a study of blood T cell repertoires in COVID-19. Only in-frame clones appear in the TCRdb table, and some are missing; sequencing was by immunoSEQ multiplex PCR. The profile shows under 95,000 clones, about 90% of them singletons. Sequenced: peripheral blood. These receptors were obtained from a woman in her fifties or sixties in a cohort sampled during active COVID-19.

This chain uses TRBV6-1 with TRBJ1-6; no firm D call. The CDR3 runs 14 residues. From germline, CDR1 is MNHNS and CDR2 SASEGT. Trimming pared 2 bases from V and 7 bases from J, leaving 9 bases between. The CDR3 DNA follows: TGTGCCAGCAGTGAATCCCCAGGAAATTCACCCCTCCACTTT. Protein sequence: CASSESPGNSPLHF.

CDR3 in amino acids: CASSFVGEGKNIQYF. For the CDR3, the DNA is TGTGCCAGCAGCTTCGTGGGAGAGGGCAAAAACATTCAGTACTTC. V and J are TRBV13 and TRBJ2-4; a weak D match, TRBD2 (5 bases). Germline assignment: CDR1 PRHDT and CDR2 FYEKMQ (reference sequence). The CDR3 runs 15 residues. The V and J ends lost 3 bases and 3 bases respectively, with 12 bases between them.

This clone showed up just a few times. CDR3 amino acids: CASSFGQDYGYTF. DNA of the CDR3: TGTGCCAGCAGCTTCGGACAGGACTATGGCTACACCTTC. The rearrangement uses TRBV5-4 and TRBJ1-2; 7 nucleotides match TRBD1. The germline V gene encodes CDR1 SGHNT and CDR2 YYREEE (reference sequence). This CDR3 has 13 residues. Trimming took 2 bases from V and 3 from J; bases not matched to a gene: 1. The complete variable domain, with remaining parts taken from reference TRBV5-4 and TRBJ1-2, reads ETGVTQSPTHLIKTRGQQVTLRCSSQSGHNTVSWYQQALGQGPQFIFQYYREEENGRGNFPPRFSGLQFPNYSSELNVNALELDDSALYLCASSFGQDYGYTFGSGTRLTVV.

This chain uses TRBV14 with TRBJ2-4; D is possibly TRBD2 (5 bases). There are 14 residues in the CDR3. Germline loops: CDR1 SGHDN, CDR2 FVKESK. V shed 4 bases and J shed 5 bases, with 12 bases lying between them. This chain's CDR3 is CASSLSGSQNIQYF. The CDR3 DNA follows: TGTGCCAGCAGCCTAAGTGGGAGCCAAAACATTCAGTACTTC.

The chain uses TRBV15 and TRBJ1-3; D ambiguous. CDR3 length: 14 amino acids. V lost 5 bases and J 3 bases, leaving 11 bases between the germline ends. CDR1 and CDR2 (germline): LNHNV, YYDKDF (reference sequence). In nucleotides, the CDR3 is TGTGCCACCAGCGAAACCTGGCTTGGAAACACCATATATTTT. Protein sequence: CATSETWLGNTIYF.

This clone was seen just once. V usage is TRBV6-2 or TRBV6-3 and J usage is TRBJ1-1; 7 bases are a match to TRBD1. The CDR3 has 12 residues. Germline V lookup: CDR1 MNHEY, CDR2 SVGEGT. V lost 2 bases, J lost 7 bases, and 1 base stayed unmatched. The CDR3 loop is CASSYGDSEAFF. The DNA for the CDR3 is TGTGCCAGCAGTTACGGGGACAGTGAAGCTTTCTTT.

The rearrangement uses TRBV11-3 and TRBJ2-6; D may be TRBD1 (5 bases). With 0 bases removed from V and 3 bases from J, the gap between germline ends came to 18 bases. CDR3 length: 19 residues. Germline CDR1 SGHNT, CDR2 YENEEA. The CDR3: CASSLEAWGTGSGANVLTF. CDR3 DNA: TGTGCCAGCAGCTTAGAGGCCTGGGGAACAGGAAGTGGGGCCAACGTCCTGACTTTC.

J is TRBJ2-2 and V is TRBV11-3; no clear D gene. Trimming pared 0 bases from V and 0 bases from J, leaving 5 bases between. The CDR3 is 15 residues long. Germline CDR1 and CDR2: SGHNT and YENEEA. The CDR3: CASSLDRSNTGELFF. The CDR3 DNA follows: TGTGCCAGCAGCTTAGATCGGTCGAACACCGGGGAGCTGTTTTTT.

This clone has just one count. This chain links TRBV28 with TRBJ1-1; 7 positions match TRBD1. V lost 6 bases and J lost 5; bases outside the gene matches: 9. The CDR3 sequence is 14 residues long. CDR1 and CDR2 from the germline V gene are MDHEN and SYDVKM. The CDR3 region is CASRTTGVGTEAFF. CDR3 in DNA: TGTGCCAGCAGGACAACAGGGGTGGGAACTGAAGCTTTCTTT.

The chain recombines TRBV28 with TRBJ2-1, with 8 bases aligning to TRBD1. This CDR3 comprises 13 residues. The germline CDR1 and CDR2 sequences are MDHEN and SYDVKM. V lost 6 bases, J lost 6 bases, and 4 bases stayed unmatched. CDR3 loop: CASSPGGFNEQFF. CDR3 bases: TGTGCCAGCAGCCCAGGGGGCTTCAATGAGCAGTTCTTC. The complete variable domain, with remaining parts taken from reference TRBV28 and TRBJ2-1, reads DVKVTQSSRYLVKRTGEKVFLECVQDMDHENMFWYRQDPGLGLRLIYFSYDVKMKEKGDIPEGYSVSREKKERFSLILESASTNQTSMYLCASSPGGFNEQFFGPGTRLTVL.

The CDR3 spells CASSEWGESTEAFF. The CDR3 DNA is TGTGCCAGCAGTGAATGGGGGGAGTCGACTGAAGCTTTCTTT. The rearrangement uses TRBV25-1 and TRBJ1-1, with D possibly TRBD1 on 5 matching bases. Germline loops: CDR1 MGHDK, CDR2 SYGVNS. V gave up 1 base and J gave up 5 bases, with 11 bases separating them. CDR3 length: 14 amino acids.

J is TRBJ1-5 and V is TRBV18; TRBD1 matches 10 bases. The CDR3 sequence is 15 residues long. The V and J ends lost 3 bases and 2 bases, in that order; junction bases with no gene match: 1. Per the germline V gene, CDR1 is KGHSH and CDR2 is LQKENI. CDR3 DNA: TGTGCCAGCTCACCCGGGACAGGGGGCAATCAGCCCCAGCATTTT. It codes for CASSPGTGGNQPQHF.

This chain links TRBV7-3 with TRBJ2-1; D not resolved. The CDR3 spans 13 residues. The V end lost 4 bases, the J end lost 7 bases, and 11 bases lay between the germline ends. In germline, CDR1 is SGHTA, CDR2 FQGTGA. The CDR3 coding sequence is TGTGCCAGCAGCTCCCTTATAGAAAATGAGCAGTTCTTC. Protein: CASSSLIENEQFF.

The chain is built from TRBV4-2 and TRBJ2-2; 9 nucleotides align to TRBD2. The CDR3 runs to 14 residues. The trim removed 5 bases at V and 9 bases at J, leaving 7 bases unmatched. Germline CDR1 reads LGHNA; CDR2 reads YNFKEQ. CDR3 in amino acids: CASSSSGVYRELFF. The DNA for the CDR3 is TGTGCCAGCAGCTCTAGCGGGGTTTACCGGGAGCTGTTTTTT.

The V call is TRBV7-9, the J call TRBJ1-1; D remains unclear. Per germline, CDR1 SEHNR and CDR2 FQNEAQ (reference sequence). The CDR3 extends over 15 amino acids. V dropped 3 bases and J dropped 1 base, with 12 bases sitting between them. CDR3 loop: CASSFETGSNTEAFF. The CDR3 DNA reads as TGTGCCAGCAGCTTCGAAACCGGGTCGAACACTGAAGCTTTCTTT.

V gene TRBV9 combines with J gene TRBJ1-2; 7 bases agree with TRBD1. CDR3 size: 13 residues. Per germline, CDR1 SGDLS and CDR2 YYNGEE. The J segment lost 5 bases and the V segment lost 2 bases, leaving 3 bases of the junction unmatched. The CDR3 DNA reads TGTGCCAGCAGCGTGGACAGGCAGTATGGCTACACCTTC. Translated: CASSVDRQYGYTF.

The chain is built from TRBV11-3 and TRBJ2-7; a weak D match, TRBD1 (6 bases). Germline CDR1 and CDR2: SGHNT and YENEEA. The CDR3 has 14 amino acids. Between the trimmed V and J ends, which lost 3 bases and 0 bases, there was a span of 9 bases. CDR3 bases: TGTGCCAGCAGCTTCAACAGGGACTCCTACGAGCAGTACTTC. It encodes CASSFNRDSYEQYF.